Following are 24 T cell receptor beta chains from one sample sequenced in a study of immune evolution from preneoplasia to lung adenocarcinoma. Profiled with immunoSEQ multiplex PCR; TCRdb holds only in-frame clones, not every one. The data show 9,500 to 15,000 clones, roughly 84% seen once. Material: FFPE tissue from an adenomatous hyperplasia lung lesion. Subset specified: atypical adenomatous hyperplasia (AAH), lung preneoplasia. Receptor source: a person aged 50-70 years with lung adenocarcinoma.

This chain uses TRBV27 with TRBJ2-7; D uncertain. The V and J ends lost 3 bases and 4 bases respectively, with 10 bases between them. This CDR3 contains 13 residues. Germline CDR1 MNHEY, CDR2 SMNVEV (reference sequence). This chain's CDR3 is CASSFLWPYEQYF. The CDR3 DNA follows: TGTGCCAGCAGTTTTCTGTGGCCTTACGAGCAGTACTTC.

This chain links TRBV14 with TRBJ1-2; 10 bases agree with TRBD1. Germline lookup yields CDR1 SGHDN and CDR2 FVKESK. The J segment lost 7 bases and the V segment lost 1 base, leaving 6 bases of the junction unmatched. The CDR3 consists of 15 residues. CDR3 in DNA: TGTGCCAGCAGCCAAGCCGGGACAGGGGTTGGTGGCTACACCTTC. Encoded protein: CASSQAGTGVGGYTF.

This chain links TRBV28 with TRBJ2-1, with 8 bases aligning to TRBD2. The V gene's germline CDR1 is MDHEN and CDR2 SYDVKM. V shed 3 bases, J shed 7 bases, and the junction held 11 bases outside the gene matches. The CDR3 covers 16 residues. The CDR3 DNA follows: TGTGCCAGCAGTTTCGGGTACGGGAGGGTAAGGAATGAGCAGTTCTTC. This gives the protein CASSFGYGRVRNEQFF.

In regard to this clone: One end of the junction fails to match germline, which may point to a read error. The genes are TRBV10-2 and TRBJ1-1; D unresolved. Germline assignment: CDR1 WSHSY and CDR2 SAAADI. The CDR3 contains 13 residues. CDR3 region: CANSPSPNTEAFF. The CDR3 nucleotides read TGCGCCAACAGTCCCTCACCGAACACTGAAGCTTTCTTT.

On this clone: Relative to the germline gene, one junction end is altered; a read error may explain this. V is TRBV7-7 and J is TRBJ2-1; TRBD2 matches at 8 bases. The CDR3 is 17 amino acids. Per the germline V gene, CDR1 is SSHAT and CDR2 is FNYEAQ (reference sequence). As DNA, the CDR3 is TGTGCTAGCAGCTTACGGGGGGGTGGGACCACACAGGATGAGCAGTTCTTC. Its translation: CASSLRGGGTTQDEQFF.

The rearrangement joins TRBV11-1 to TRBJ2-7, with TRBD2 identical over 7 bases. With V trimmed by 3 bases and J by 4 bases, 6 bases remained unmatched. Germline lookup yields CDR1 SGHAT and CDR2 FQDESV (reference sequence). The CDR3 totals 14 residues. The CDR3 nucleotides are TGTGCCAGCAGCTTGACGGACGGGAGGTACGAGCAGTACTTC. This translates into CASSLTDGRYEQYF.

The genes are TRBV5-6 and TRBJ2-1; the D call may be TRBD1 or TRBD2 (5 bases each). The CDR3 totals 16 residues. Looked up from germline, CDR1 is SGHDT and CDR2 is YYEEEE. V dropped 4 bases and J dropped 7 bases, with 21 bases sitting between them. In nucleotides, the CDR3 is TGTGCCAGCAGCATAAAATTCAAAGGTTGGGGGAATGAGCAGTTCTTC. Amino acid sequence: CASSIKFKGWGNEQFF.

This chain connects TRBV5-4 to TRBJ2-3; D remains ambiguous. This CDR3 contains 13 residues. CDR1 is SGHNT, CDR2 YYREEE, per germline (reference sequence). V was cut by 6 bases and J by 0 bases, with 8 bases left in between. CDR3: CASTPPSTDTQYF. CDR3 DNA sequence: TGTGCCAGCACCCCCCCTAGCACAGATACGCAGTATTTT.

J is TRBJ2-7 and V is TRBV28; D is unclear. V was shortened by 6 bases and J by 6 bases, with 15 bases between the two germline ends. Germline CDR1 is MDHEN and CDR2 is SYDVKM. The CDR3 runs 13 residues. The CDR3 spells CASRPGPLGEQYF. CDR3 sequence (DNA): TGTGCCAGCAGGCCCGGGCCCCTGGGCGAGCAGTACTTC.

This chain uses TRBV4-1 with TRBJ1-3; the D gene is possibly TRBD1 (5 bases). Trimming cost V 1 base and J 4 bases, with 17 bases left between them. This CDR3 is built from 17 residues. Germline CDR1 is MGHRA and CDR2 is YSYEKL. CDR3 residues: CASSQGTSGTRGNTIYF. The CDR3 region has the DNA TGCGCCAGCAGCCAAGGAACTTCAGGGACTCGCGGAAACACCATATATTTT.

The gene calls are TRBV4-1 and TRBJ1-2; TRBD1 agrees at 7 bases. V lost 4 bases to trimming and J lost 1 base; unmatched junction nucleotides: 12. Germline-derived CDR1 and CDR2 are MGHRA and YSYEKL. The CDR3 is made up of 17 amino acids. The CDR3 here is CASSLPNRDSFNYGYTF. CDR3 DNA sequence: TGCGCCAGCAGCCTGCCGAACCGGGACAGCTTTAACTATGGCTACACCTTC.

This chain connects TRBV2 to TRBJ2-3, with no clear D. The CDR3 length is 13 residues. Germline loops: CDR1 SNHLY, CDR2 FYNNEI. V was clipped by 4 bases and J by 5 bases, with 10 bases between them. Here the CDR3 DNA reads TGTGCCAGCAGTGGGCTACTGTTAGATACGCAGTATTTT. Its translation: CASSGLLLDTQYF.

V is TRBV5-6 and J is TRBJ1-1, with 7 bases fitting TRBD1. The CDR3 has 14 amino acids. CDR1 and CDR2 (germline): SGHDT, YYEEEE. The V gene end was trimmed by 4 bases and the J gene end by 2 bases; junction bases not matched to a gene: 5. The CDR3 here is CASSHRDRNTEAFF. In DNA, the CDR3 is TGTGCCAGCAGCCACCGGGACAGAAACACTGAAGCTTTCTTT.

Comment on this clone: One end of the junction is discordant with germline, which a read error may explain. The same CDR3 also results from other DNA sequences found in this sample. The CDR3 DNA sequence: TGCGCCAGCAGTCAAGATCAAGTCAGGGGACCGAGACAATACGAGCAGTACTTC. This encodes CASSQDQVRGPRQYEQYF. The gene calls are TRBV4-1 and TRBJ2-7; tentatively, D is TRBD1 (6 bases). The CDR3 is made up of 18 amino acids. CDR1 MGHRA and CDR2 YSYEKL come from the germline V gene.

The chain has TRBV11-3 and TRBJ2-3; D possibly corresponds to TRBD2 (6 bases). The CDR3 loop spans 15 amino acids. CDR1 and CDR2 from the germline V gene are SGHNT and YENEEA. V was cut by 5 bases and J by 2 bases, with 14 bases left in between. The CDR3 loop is CASSQHGGNTDTQYF. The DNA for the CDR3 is TGTGCCAGCAGCCAACACGGGGGAAACACAGATACGCAGTATTTT.

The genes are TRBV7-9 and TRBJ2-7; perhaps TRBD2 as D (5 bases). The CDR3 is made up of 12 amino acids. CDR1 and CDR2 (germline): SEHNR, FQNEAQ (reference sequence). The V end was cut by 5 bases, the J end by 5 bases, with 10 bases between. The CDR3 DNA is TGTGCCAGCAGCGGGAGAGGGAACGAGCAGTACTTC. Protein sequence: CASSGRGNEQYF. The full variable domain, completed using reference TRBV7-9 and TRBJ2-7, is DTGVSQNPRHKITKRGQNVTFRCDPISEHNRLYWYRQTLGQGPEFLTYFQNEAQLEKSRLLSDRFSAERPKGSFSTLEIQRTEQGDSAMYLCASSGRGNEQYFGPGTRLTVT.

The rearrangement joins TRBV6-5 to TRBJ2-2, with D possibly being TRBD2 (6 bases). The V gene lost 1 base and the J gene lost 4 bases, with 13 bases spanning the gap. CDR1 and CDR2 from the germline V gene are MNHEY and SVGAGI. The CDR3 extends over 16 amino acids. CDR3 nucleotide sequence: TGTGCCAGCAGTTACTTAGCGGCGCGAGGCACCGGGGAGCTGTTTTTT. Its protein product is CASSYLAARGTGELFF.

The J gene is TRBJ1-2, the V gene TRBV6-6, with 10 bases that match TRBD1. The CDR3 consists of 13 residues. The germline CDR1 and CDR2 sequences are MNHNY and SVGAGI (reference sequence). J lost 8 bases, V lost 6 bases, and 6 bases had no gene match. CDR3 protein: CASSRGTGAGYTF. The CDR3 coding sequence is TGTGCCAGCAGCCGAGGGACAGGGGCAGGCTACACCTTC.

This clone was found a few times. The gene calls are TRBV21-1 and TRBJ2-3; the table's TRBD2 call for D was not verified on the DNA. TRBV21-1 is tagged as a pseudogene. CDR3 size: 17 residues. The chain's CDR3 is CASSRWTAGGTTDTQYF. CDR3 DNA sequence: TGTGCCAGCAGCAGGTGGACAGCGGGAGGCACCACAGATACGCAGTATTTT.

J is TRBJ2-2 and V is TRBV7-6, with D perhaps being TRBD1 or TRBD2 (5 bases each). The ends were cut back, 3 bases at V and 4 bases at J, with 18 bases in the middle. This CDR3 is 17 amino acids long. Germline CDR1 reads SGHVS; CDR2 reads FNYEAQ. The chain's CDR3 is CASSFFSRPGPTGELFF. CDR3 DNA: TGTGCCAGCAGCTTCTTTTCCCGTCCGGGGCCCACCGGGGAGCTGTTTTTT.

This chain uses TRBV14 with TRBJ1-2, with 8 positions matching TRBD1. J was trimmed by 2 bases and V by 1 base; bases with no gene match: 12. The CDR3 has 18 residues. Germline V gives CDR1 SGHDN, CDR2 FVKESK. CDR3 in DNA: TGTGCCAGCAGCCAAGTCTCGGACAGGGCAGAGGTGAACTATGGCTACACCTTC. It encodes CASSQVSDRAEVNYGYTF.

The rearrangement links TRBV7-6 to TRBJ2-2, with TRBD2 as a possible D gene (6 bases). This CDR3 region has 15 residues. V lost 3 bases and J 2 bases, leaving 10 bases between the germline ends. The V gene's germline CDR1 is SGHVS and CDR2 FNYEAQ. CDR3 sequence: CASSFTSTNTGELFF. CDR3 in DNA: TGTGCCAGCAGCTTCACTAGCACAAACACCGGGGAGCTGTTTTTT.

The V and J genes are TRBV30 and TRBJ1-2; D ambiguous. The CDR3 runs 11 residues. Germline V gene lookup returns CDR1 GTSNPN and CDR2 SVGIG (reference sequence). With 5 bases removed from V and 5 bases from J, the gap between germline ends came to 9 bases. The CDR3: CAWAYRYGYTF. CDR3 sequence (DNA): TGTGCCTGGGCTTACAGATATGGCTACACCTTC.

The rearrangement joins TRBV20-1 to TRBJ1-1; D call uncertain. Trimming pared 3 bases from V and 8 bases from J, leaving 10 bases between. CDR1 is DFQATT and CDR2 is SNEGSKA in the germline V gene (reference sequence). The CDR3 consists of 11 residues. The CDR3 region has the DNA TGCAGTGCTAGCCAGCAGGCCGAAGCTTTCTTT. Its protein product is CSASQQAEAFF.